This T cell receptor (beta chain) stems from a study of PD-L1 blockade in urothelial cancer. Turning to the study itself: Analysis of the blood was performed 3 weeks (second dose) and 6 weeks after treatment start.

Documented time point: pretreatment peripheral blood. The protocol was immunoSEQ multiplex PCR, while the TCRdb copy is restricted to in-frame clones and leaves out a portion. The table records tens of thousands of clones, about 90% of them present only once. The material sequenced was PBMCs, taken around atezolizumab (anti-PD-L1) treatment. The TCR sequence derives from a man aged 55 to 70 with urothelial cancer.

This chain's CDR3 is CASSEDSWAGGPYEQYF. In DNA, the CDR3 is TGTGCCAGCAGTGAAGATTCATGGGCAGGGGGCCCTTACGAGCAGTACTTC. The chain combines TRBV25-1 with TRBJ2-7, with 8 bases matching TRBD1. V lost 2 bases to trimming and J lost 4 bases; unmatched junction nucleotides: 13. Germline V gives CDR1 MGHDK, CDR2 SYGVNS. The length of the CDR3 is 17 residues.